By proportion, the clone carrying this TCR beta chain is medium-sized (0.01 to 0.1%). As yet, its antigen is unknown. Researchers prepared the TCRbeta library using unique molecular identifiers, the study reports. Each CDR3 protein gets one entry after TCRdb re-called the PCR reads with MiXCR. The sample records about 250,000 distinct CDR3 sequences, approximately 24% being singletons. V lost 1 base, J lost 2 bases, and 6 bases lay in between. The CDR3 extends over 13 amino acids. This sample was included in a study of T-cell reconstitution after alpha-beta-depleted transplantation in children. Regarding the study as a whole: Reportedly, alpha-beta T cells present about two months post-transplant originated from several hundred expanded clones of graft origin. The authors attributed T-cell counts and diversity one year after transplant mostly to newly produced T cells. Some patients' high day-60 TCRbeta diversity was attributed to recipient cells surviving conditioning.

This receptor was obtained from a female patient aged 2-10 years who had a stem cell transplant for congenital amegakaryocytic thrombocytopenia, so the T cells may come from the graft donor. The J gene is TRBJ2-7, the V gene TRBV12-3 or TRBV12-4; tentative D call: TRBD2 (6 bases). This specimen consisted of PBMCs, mostly from graft donor cells, obtained 360 days after TCRalphabeta/CD19-depleted stem cell transplant. CDR3 amino acids: CASSLGEAYEQYF. DNA for the CDR3: TGTGCCAGCAGTTTAGGGGAGGCCTACGAGCAGTACTTC.